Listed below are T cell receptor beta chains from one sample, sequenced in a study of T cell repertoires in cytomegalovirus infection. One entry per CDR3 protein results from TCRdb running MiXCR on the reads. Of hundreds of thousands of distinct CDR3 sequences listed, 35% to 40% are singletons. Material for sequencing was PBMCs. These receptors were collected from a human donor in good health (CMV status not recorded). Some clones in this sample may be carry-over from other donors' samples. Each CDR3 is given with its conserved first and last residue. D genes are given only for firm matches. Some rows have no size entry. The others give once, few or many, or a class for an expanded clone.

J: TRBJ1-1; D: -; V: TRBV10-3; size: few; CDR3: CAIARKNTEAFF; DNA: TGTGCCATCGCCCGGAAGAACACTGAAGCTTTCTTT
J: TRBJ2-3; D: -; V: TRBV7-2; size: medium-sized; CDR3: CASSLTQRSATDTQYF; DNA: TGTGCCAGCAGCTTAACTCAACGGTCAGCCACAGATACGCAGTATTTT
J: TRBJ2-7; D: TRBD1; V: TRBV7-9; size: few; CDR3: CASSSTGVDEQYF; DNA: TGTGCCAGCAGCTCTACAGGGGTCGACGAGCAGTACTTC
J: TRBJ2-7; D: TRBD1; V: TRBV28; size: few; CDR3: CASSLASRGTYEQYF; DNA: TGTGCCAGCAGTCTCGCTAGCAGGGGGACCTACGAGCAGTACTTC
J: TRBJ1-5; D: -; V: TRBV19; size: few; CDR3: CASTPTVNQPQHF; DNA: TGTGCCAGTACCCCGACAGTTAATCAGCCCCAGCATTTT
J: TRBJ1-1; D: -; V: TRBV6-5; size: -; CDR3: CASSYDGSREAFF; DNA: TGTGCCAGCAGTTACGACGGCAGCCGTGAAGCTTTCTTT
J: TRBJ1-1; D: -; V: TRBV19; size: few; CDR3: CASARGGLPLEAFF; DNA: TGTGCCAGTGCTCGAGGAGGTTTGCCCCTTGAAGCTTTCTTT
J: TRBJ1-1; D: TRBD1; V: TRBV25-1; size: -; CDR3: CASMRQGSAARDTEAFF; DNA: TGTGCCAGCATGAGACAGGGTTCAGCGGCTAGGGACACTGAAGCTTTCTTT
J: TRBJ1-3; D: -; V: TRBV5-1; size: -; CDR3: CASSLGSLGNGNTIYF; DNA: TGCGCCAGCAGCTTGGGTTCTTTGGGAAATGGAAACACCATATATTTT
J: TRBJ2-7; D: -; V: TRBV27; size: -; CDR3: CASSPGTLQGPYEQYF; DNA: TGTGCCAGCAGTCCGGGGACACTCCAGGGACCCTACGAGCAGTACTTC
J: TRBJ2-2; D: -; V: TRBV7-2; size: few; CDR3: CASSLISGNTGELFF; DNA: TGTGCCAGCAGCTTAATAAGCGGGAACACCGGGGAGCTGTTTTTT
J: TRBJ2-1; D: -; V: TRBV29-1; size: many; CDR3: CSVVRAEVYNEQFF; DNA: TGCAGCGTTGTAAGGGCGGAGGTGTACAATGAGCAGTTCTTC
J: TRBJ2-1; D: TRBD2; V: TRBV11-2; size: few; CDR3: CASSLGSGSRDEQFF; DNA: TGTGCCAGCAGCTTAGGTAGCGGGAGCCGGGATGAGCAGTTCTTC
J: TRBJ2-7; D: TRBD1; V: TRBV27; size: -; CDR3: CASSLPPPGTGAPYEQYF; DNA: TGTGCCAGCAGTTTACCCCCGCCCGGGACAGGGGCCCCCTACGAGCAGTACTTC
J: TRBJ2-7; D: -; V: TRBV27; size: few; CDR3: CASSSLGTVKQYF; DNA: TGTGCCAGCAGTTCCCTAGGCACGGTTAAGCAGTACTTC
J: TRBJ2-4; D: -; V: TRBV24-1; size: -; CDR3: CDTSDQGAGIQYF; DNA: TGTGACACCAGTGATCAAGGGGCGGGCATTCAGTACTTC
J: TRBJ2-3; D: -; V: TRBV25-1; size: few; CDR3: CASTVPSRESPSTDTQYF; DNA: TGTGCCAGCACTGTCCCGAGCCGGGAATCTCCTAGCACAGATACGCAGTATTTT
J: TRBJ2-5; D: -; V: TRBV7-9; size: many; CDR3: CASSLGQTGETQYF; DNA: TGTGCCAGCAGCCTCGGACAAACGGGAGAGACCCAGTACTTC
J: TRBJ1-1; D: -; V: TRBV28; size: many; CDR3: CASMGPGNTEAFF; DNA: TGTGCCAGCATGGGGCCCGGGAACACTGAAGCTTTCTTT
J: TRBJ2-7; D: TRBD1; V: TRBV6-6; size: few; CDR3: CASSTGAHLSYEQYF; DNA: TGTGCCAGCAGTACAGGGGCTCATCTTTCCTACGAGCAGTACTTC
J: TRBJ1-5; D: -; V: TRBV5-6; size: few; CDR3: CASRRRGDSNQPQHF; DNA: TGTGCCAGCAGGCGCCGGGGTGATAGCAATCAGCCCCAGCATTTT
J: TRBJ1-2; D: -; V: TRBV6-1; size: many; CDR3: CASSRVGEIYGYTF; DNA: TGTGCCAGCAGTAGGGTAGGCGAGATCTATGGCTACACCTTC
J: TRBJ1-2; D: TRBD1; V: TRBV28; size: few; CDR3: CASSFPRTGDYGYTF; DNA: TGTGCCAGCAGTTTTCCCCGGACAGGGGACTATGGCTACACCTTC
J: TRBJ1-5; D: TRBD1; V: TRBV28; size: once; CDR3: CASTTTGPRQPQHF; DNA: TGTGCCAGCACTACGACAGGGCCCCGCCAGCCCCAGCATTTT
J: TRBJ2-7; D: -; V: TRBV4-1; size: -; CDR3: CASSQDPSAYSSYEKYF; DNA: TGCGCCAGCAGCCAAGATCCCTCCGCTTATAGCTCCTACGAGAAGTACTTC
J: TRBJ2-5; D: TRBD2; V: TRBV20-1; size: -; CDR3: CSASKLAGSRETQYF; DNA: TGCAGTGCTAGTAAGCTAGCGGGGAGTAGGGAGACCCAGTACTTC
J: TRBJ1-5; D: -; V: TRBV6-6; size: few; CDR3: CASSSKVGAEGNQPQHF; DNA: TGTGCCAGCAGCTCGAAGGTGGGGGCGGAAGGCAATCAGCCCCAGCATTTT
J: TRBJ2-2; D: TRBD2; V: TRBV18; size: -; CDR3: CASSPSSGNIGELFF; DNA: TGTGCCAGCTCACCGAGTAGCGGGAACATCGGGGAGCTGTTTTTT
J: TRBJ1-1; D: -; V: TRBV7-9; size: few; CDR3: CASSPDRYNTEAFF; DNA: TGTGCCAGCAGCCCCGACAGGTACAACACTGAAGCTTTCTTT
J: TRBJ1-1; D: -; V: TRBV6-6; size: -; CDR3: CASRSLNTEAFF; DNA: TGTGCCAGCAGGTCTTTGAACACTGAAGCTTTCTTT
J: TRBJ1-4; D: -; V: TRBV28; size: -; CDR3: CATYPRRQDWGEKLFF; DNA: TGTGCCACCTACCCGAGAAGACAGGATTGGGGTGAAAAACTGTTTTTT
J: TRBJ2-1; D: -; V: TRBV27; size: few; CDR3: CASTGVNEQFF; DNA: TGTGCCAGCACAGGGGTCAATGAGCAGTTCTTC
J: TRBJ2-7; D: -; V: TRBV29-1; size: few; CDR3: CSVISGDTYEQYF; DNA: TGCAGCGTAATTAGCGGAGACACCTACGAGCAGTACTTC
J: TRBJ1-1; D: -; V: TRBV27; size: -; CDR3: CASSFDRMNTEAFF; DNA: TGTGCCAGCAGTTTTGACAGAATGAACACTGAAGCTTTCTTT
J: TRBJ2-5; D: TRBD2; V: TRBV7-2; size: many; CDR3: CASSLRGSETQYF; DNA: TGTGCCAGCAGCTTACGCGGGAGCGAGACCCAGTACTTC
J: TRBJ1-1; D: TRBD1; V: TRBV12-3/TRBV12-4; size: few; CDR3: CASSPRTGGKAFF; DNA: TGTGCCAGCAGTCCCCGGACAGGGGGCAAAGCTTTCTTT
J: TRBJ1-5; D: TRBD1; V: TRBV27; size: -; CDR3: CASSSRDRGFDQPQHF; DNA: TGTGCCAGCTCCTCCCGGGACAGGGGGTTCGATCAGCCCCAGCATTTT
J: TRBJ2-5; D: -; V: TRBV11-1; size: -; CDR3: CASSLAGGGSAYF; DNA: TGTGCCAGCAGCTTAGCCGGTGGGGGATCGGCTTACTTC
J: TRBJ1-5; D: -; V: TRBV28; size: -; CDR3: CASSLVGKDRQPQHF; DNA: TGTGCCAGCAGTTTAGTTGGAAAGGACCGTCAGCCCCAGCATTTT
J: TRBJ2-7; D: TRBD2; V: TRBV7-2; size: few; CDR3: CASRPGGAGGKYEQYF; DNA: TGTGCCAGCAGACCCGGGGGAGCGGGGGGGAAGTACGAGCAGTACTTC
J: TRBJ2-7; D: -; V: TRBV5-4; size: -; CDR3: CASSNPGTDEQYF; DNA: TGTGCCAGCAGCAATCCGGGGACCGACGAGCAGTACTTC
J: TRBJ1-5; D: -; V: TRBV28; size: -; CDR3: CASSLLGAEDNQPQHF; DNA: TGTGCCAGCAGTTTATTAGGGGCTGAGGACAATCAGCCCCAGCATTTT
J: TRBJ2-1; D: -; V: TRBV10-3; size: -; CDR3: CAISDGESSHNEQFF; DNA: TGTGCCATCAGTGACGGGGAGAGCTCCCACAATGAGCAGTTCTTC